In its sample, the clone carrying this T cell receptor beta chain was seen a few times. Its antigen is not known. The germline V and J ends were trimmed by 1 base and 4 bases, with 8 bases remaining between them. This CDR3 region has 15 residues. The V gene's germline CDR1 is MGHRA and CDR2 YSYEKL. Treatment meaning: 15 to 20 received Ad26.COV2.S at low or high dose, single or two shots; about 5 received placebo; per-sample allocation not given. Each sample was drawn 63 days after the first injection (of vaccine or placebo). This specimen belongs to a study of Ad26.COV2.S vaccination and SARS-CoV-2 variants. Study findings and constraints: There was reportedly substantial breadth in spike-specific CD8+ and CD4+ T cell responses after vaccination.

Produced via immunoSEQ multiplex PCR; TCRdb's table is partial and in-frame only. The sample lists around 380,000 clones, roughly nine tenths occurring once. This rearrangement joins TRBV4-1 to TRBJ1-6, with D uncertain. This sample comprised peripheral blood, obtained in a trial of Ad26.COV2.S vaccine versus placebo. This TCR was recovered from a person aged 18 to 59 who received the Ad26.COV2.S COVID-19 vaccine or a placebo. The CDR3 DNA reads TGCGCCAGCAGCCAAGGGTTCCAATATAATTCACCCCTCCACTTT. It yields the protein CASSQGFQYNSPLHF.